The 30 T cell receptor beta chains given below trace back to one sample, sequenced in a study of blood T cell repertoires in COVID-19. The method was immunoSEQ multiplex PCR; TCRdb's version includes in-frame clones alone and lacks a portion of them. The sample has a few hundred thousand clones; over 75% are singletons. Source material: PBMCs or T cells enriched from blood (not recorded which). The receptors shown here come from a woman aged 40 to 55 with acute COVID-19.

The chain links TRBV5-1 to TRBJ1-1, with D maybe TRBD1 (5 bases). Germline assignment: CDR1 SGHRS and CDR2 YFSETQ. Trimming took 5 bases from V and 1 from J, leaving 9 bases between them. The CDR3 has 13 residues. CDR3 in DNA: TGCGCCAGCAGGGTACAGGCGAACACTGAAGCTTTCTTT. Its translation: CASRVQANTEAFF.

The J gene is TRBJ1-5, the V gene TRBV30; tentative D call: TRBD1 (5 bases). Trimming removed 1 base from V and 1 base from J, with 11 bases in between. From germline, CDR1 is GTSNPN and CDR2 SVGIG (reference sequence). The CDR3 spans 15 residues. In DNA, the CDR3 is TGTGCCTGGAGTGGGGGCAGGATGAGCAATCAGCCCCAGCATTTT. Translated, it gives CAWSGGRMSNQPQHF.

This clone was counted a single time. This chain links TRBV6-5 with TRBJ1-4, with 10 bases identical to TRBD1. The CDR3 extends over 14 amino acids. The V and J ends lost 6 bases and 8 bases, in that order; junction bases with no gene match: 6. Germline V gene sequence: CDR1 MNHEY, CDR2 SVGAGI. Here the CDR3 reads CASSQTGGREKLFF. The CDR3 DNA reads as TGTGCCAGCAGCCAGACAGGGGGCAGGGAAAAACTGTTTTTT.

The chain combines TRBV14 with TRBJ2-7; 8 nucleotides match TRBD2. V lost 4 bases, J lost 2 bases, and 10 bases stayed unmatched. Germline CDR1 SGHDN, CDR2 FVKESK. CDR3 length: 16 residues. The CDR3 spells CASSPALSSGTYEQYF. The CDR3 nucleotides are TGTGCCAGCAGCCCCGCTCTGAGTAGCGGGACCTACGAGCAGTACTTC.

This clone was seen more than once but under ten times. This chain uses TRBV24-1 with TRBJ1-6; unclear D gene. The CDR3 contains 14 residues. The germline V and J ends were trimmed by 1 base and 5 bases, with 5 bases remaining between them. The germline CDR1 and CDR2 sequences are KGHDR and SFDVKD. This CDR3 reads CATSDFPDNSPLHF. In nucleotides, the CDR3 is TGTGCCACCAGTGATTTTCCGGATAATTCACCCCTCCACTTT.

This clone appeared a single time. J is TRBJ2-1 and V is TRBV20-1; D ambiguous. The CDR3 contains 12 residues. Germline-derived CDR1 and CDR2 are DFQATT and SNEGSKA (reference sequence). Trimming shortened V by 3 bases and J by 5 bases, and 8 bases separated the two germline ends. This CDR3 reads CSASYRDNEQFF. DNA of the CDR3: TGCAGTGCTAGTTACAGAGACAATGAGCAGTTCTTC.

This rearrangement joins TRBV10-3 to TRBJ2-1, with a weak D call TRBD1 (6 bases). The germline V gene encodes CDR1 ENHRY and CDR2 SYGVKD. The CDR3 is 14 residues long. The germline V and J ends were trimmed by 8 bases and 6 bases, with 17 bases remaining between them. CDR3 loop: CAIGGTATANEQFF. The CDR3 nucleotides are TGTGCCATCGGGGGCACCGCCACTGCCAATGAGCAGTTCTTC.

The chain couples TRBV21-1 to TRBJ1-5; whether TRBD1, the table's D call, matches the DNA was not checked. TRBV21-1 is a pseudogene locus. CDR3 length equals 15 residues. CDR3 region: CASSIQGRCYQPQHF. The CDR3, as DNA: TGTGCCAGCAGCATCCAGGGTCGCTGTTATCAGCCCCAGCATTTT.

The V gene is TRBV12-5, the J gene TRBJ2-3; 8 positions agree with TRBD2. V lost 5 bases and J lost 0; bases outside the gene matches: 7. The CDR3 covers 16 residues. The germline V gene encodes CDR1 LGHNT and CDR2 FRNRAP. The CDR3 region has the DNA TGTGCTAGTGGTCAAGGACTAGCCTATAGCACAGATACGCAGTATTTT. This codes for CASGQGLAYSTDTQYF.

This chain connects TRBV12-3 or TRBV12-4 to TRBJ1-2; D might be TRBD1 (6 bases). V lost 5 bases and J 8 bases, leaving 15 bases between the germline ends. This CDR3 spans 13 amino acids. The CDR3 DNA reads TGTGCCAGCAGTACGTTTTCCCAGGGGGGCTACACCTTC. Encoded protein: CASSTFSQGGYTF.

The rearrangement links TRBV6-2 or TRBV6-3 to TRBJ2-3, with D possibly matching TRBD1 (5 bases). CDR3 size: 14 residues. Trimming cost V 6 bases and J 3 bases, with 13 bases left between them. The germline gives CDR1 MNHEY, CDR2 SVGEGT. The CDR3 coding sequence is TGTGCCAGCAGCCCCCCGACAGTAACAGATACGCAGTATTTT. Protein product: CASSPPTVTDTQYF.

V usage is TRBV4-3 and J usage is TRBJ1-5; tentatively, D is TRBD1 (6 bases). V dropped 0 bases and J dropped 5 bases, with 11 bases sitting between them. The CDR3 is made up of 15 amino acids. Germline-derived CDR1 and CDR2 are LGHNA and YSLEER. The CDR3 DNA follows: TGCGCCAGCAGCCAAGAAGCAGGGGCGGATCAGCCCCAGCATTTT. As protein: CASSQEAGADQPQHF.

This clone turned up a few times. V gene TRBV7-2 combines with J gene TRBJ1-1; 10 positions agree with TRBD1. Germline V gene sequence: CDR1 SGHTA, CDR2 FQGNSA. J lost 3 bases, V lost 5 bases, and 6 bases had no gene match. CDR3 length: 15 amino acids. The CDR3 nucleotides are TGTGCCAGCAGCCCGGGACAGGGGATGTACACTGAAGCTTTCTTT. This sequence encodes CASSPGQGMYTEAFF.

The chain combines TRBV18 with TRBJ2-6, with a possible D match to TRBD1 (6 bases). The CDR3 spans 16 residues. Germline values: CDR1 KGHSH, CDR2 LQKENI. V lost 4 bases to trimming and J lost 0 bases, with 10 bases between them. The CDR3 region has the DNA TGTGCCAGCTCACTCAGGGGATCCTCTGGGGCCAACGTCCTGACTTTC. Translation: CASSLRGSSGANVLTF.

The rearrangement joins TRBV30 to TRBJ1-1, with TRBD1 as a possible D gene (6 bases). The length of the CDR3 is 14 residues. V lost 5 bases, J lost 3 bases, and 16 bases lay in between. Germline V gives CDR1 GTSNPN, CDR2 SVGIG (reference sequence). CDR3 sequence reads: CAWGRGGADTEAFF. CDR3 sequence (DNA): TGTGCCTGGGGGCGGGGGGGCGCGGACACTGAAGCTTTCTTT. The complete variable domain, with remaining parts taken from reference TRBV30 and TRBJ1-1, reads SQTIHQWPATLVQPVGSPLSLECTVEGTSNPNLYWYRQAAGRGLQLLFYSVGIGQISSEVPQNLSASRPQDRQFILSSKKLLLSDSGFYLCAWGRGGADTEAFFGQGTRLTVV.

The chain recombines TRBV30 with TRBJ1-6, with TRBD1 matching 8 bases. Germline CDR1 and CDR2: GTSNPN and SVGIG (reference sequence). V lost 2 bases, J lost 7 bases, and 4 bases stayed unmatched. The CDR3 length is 14 residues. The CDR3 bases are TGTGCCTGGAGTCGAGGACAGGGCAATTCACCCCTCCACTTT. It translates to CAWSRGQGNSPLHF. Full variable domain (outside the CDR3, taken from reference TRBV30 and TRBJ1-6): SQTIHQWPATLVQPVGSPLSLECTVEGTSNPNLYWYRQAAGRGLQLLFYSVGIGQISSEVPQNLSASRPQDRQFILSSKKLLLSDSGFYLCAWSRGQGNSPLHFGNGTRLTVT.

This clone was observed a few times. The chain couples TRBV21-1 to TRBJ2-7; the table assigns TRBD1, which was not confirmed against the DNA. TRBV21-1 is flagged as a pseudogene. The CDR3 extends over 14 amino acids. The CDR3 nucleotides read TGTGCCAGCAGCAGGGAACAGGGTCAACACGAGCAGTACTTC. Protein: CASSREQGQHEQYF.

This clone was seen a single time. The chain is built from TRBV19 and TRBJ1-5, with D perhaps matching TRBD1 (5 bases). Looked up from germline, CDR1 is LNHDA and CDR2 is SQIVND (reference sequence). The CDR3 has 14 amino acids. Trimming removed 7 bases from V and 4 bases from J, with 14 bases in between. The CDR3 DNA sequence: TGTGCCAGTACCGATCGGGGGGGAAATCAGCCCCAGCATTTT. Protein: CASTDRGGNQPQHF.

The chain is built from TRBV2 and TRBJ2-1, with TRBD2 matching 12 bases. The germline gives CDR1 SNHLY, CDR2 FYNNEI. The CDR3 length is 20 residues. V was pared by 2 bases and J by 0 bases, with 11 bases of the junction left unmatched. CDR3 loop: CASSESWTSGESSSYNEQFF. CDR3 sequence (DNA): TGTGCCAGCAGTGAATCATGGACTAGCGGGGAATCGAGCTCCTACAATGAGCAGTTCTTC.

This clone appeared once. The rearrangement uses TRBV5-5 and TRBJ2-7, with 9 bases aligning to TRBD1. Germline CDR1 SGHKS, CDR2 YYEKEE (reference sequence). The CDR3 has 14 amino acids. V shed 3 bases and J 4 bases; nucleotides not matched to a gene: 5. The CDR3 bases are TGTGCCAGCAGCTCCGGGACAGGGAATTACGAGCAGTACTTC. Its protein product is CASSSGTGNYEQYF. The variable domain in full, with the rest retrieved from reference TRBV5-5 and TRBJ2-7, is DAGVTQSPTHLIKTRGQQVTLRCSPISGHKSVSWYQQVLGQGPQFIFQYYEKEERGRGNFPDRFSARQFPNYSSELNVNALLLGDSALYLCASSSGTGNYEQYFGPGTRLTVT.

V and J are TRBV5-1 and TRBJ2-7, with D possibly matching TRBD1 (6 bases). Germline V gene sequence: CDR1 SGHRS, CDR2 YFSETQ. V gave up 4 bases and J gave up 2 bases, with 19 bases separating them. The CDR3 totals 16 residues. The CDR3 coding sequence is TGCGCCAGCAGCCTGACGACCCGTCAGGGGCCCTACGAGCAGTACTTC. Its translation is CASSLTTRQGPYEQYF.

This clone was observed a few times. V and J are TRBV11-2 and TRBJ1-2; tentative D call: TRBD1 (6 bases). This CDR3 region has 13 residues. V was shortened by 1 base and J by 6 bases, with 9 bases between the two germline ends. Looked up from germline, CDR1 is SGHAT and CDR2 is FQNNGV. This CDR3 reads CASSLAGAHGYTF. DNA for the CDR3: TGTGCCAGCAGCTTAGCAGGGGCGCATGGCTACACCTTC.

The chain uses TRBV5-1 and TRBJ2-3; a possible D gene is TRBD1 (6 bases). The CDR3 spans 14 residues. Germline lookup yields CDR1 SGHRS and CDR2 YFSETQ. Trimming stripped 0 bases from V and 3 bases from J, with 8 bases between. CDR3 bases: TGCGCCAGCAGCTTGGACAGGGCGACAGATACGCAGTATTTT. Residues: CASSLDRATDTQYF.

This rearrangement joins TRBV5-5 to TRBJ2-2, with 9 bases lining up with TRBD1. The CDR3 has 15 residues. From germline, CDR1 is SGHKS and CDR2 YYEKEE (reference sequence). Unmatched junction bases numbered 6, after V lost 4 bases and J lost 5 bases. CDR3 amino acids: CASSGRTGDTGELFF. CDR3 nucleotide sequence: TGTGCCAGCAGCGGCCGGACAGGGGATACCGGGGAGCTGTTTTTT.

This clone occurred once. The junction shows a germline mismatch at one end, possibly a read error. The CDR3 coding sequence is TGTGCTAGCAGCCCTACTACAGGGTCCTACGAGCAGTACTTC. This gives the protein CASSPTTGSYEQYF. The rearrangement joins TRBV7-7 to TRBJ2-7; weak D call: TRBD1 (6 bases). The V gene's germline CDR1 is SSHAT and CDR2 FNYEAQ (reference sequence). The CDR3 consists of 14 residues.

The chain employs TRBV28 and TRBJ1-1; D is unresolved. Germline V CDR1 and CDR2: MDHEN, SYDVKM. Between the trimmed V and J ends, which lost 6 bases and 2 bases, there was a span of 7 bases. This CDR3 is 12 amino acids long. The CDR3 DNA reads as TGTGCCAGCAGGCCAACAAACACTGAAGCTTTCTTT. This gives the protein CASRPTNTEAFF.

The V and J genes are TRBV5-4 and TRBJ1-3; no definite D call. Deletions cut 4 bases from V and 3 bases from J, with 11 bases between. Looked up from germline, CDR1 is SGHNT and CDR2 is YYREEE (reference sequence). The CDR3 spans 14 residues. The CDR3 is CASSAGTIGNTIYF. CDR3 DNA sequence: TGTGCCAGCAGCGCAGGAACAATTGGAAACACCATATATTTT.

J is TRBJ2-1 and V is TRBV19; TRBD2 aligns across 10 bases. Germline loops: CDR1 LNHDA, CDR2 SQIVND (reference sequence). The CDR3 runs 16 residues. Trimming took 1 base from V and 10 from J; bases not matched to a gene: 10. CDR3 DNA: TGTGCCAGTAGTATAGGATTAGCGGGGGGCCCTAGGGAGCAGTTCTTC. Its protein product is CASSIGLAGGPREQFF.

V gene TRBV5-1 combines with J gene TRBJ1-6; a weak D match, TRBD1 (6 bases). The ends were cut back, 3 bases at V and 3 bases at J, with 10 bases in the middle. From germline, CDR1 is SGHRS and CDR2 YFSETQ. CDR3 length: 15 residues. CDR3 coding DNA: TGCGCCAGCAGCTCCCGGGACAACTATAATTCACCCCTCCACTTT. Amino acid sequence: CASSSRDNYNSPLHF. The variable domain in full, with the rest retrieved from reference TRBV5-1 and TRBJ1-6, is KAGVTQTPRYLIKTRGQQVTLSCSPISGHRSVSWYQQTPGQGLQFLFEYFSETQRNKGNFPGRFSGRQFSNSRSEMNVSTLELGDSALYLCASSSRDNYNSPLHFGNGTRLTVT.

This clone was counted at least ten times. The chain uses TRBV29-1 and TRBJ2-1; TRBD1 aligns across 7 bases. The CDR3 extends over 16 amino acids. V shed 1 base, J shed 2 bases, and the junction held 8 bases outside the gene matches. Germline CDR1 is SQVTM and CDR2 is ANQGSEA. As DNA, the CDR3 is TGCAGCGTTGAAGCCCCCGGACAGGTCACCTACAATGAGCAGTTCTTC. Protein product: CSVEAPGQVTYNEQFF.